This T cell receptor beta chain was captured by sequencing in a study of T cells in localized non-small cell lung cancer. Study-level findings and limits: Appearing in adjacent lung were a median approximately 50 of the top 100 tumor clones. Uninvolved nearby lung showed the greatest T cell clonality, exceeding that found in tumor.

The CDR3 is 19 residues long. Per germline, CDR1 MGHRA and CDR2 YSYEKL. The J segment lost 3 bases and the V segment lost 0 bases, leaving 14 bases of the junction unmatched. Here immunoSEQ multiplex PCR was the method, and the copy in TCRdb shows in-frame clones only, minus some. The repertoire consists of around 140,000 clones, with 70% to 90% occurring once and the leading ten covering approximately 1.5%. This clone was observed a handful of times. What it binds is unknown. The TCR was taken from a female donor over 55 with stage I lung adenocarcinoma. The chain links TRBV4-1 to TRBJ2-5; TRBD1 matches at 9 bases. The sample here was peripheral blood, taken before any cancer treatment. The CDR3: CASSQDRHNPRQGEETQYF. The CDR3 DNA is TGCGCCAGCAGCCAAGATCGACACAACCCCCGACAGGGGGAAGAGACCCAGTACTTC.